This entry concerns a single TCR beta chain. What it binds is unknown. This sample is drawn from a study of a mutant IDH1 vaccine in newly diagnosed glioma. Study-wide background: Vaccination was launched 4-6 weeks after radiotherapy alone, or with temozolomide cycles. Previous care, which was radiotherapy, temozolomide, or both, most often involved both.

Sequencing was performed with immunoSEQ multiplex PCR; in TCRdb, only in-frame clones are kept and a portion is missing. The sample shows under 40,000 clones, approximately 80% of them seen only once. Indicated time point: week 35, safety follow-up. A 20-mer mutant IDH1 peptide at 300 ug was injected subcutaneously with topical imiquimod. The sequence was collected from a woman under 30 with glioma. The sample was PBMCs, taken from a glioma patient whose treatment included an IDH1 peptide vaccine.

In DNA, the CDR3 is TGTGCCAGCAGTGGAAGGTTGAACACCGGGGAGCTGTTTTTT. Protein: CASSGRLNTGELFF. V and J are TRBV6-6 and TRBJ2-2, with D unclear. V lost 5 bases and J lost 1, with 8 bases in between. CDR1 is MNHNY and CDR2 is SVGAGI in the germline V gene (reference sequence). This CDR3 has 14 residues.